The rows below give T cell receptor beta chains drawn from one sample of a study of beta chain features in type 1 diabetes. TCRdb's copy holds only in-frame clones and misses some; the assay was immunoSEQ multiplex PCR. The sample records roughly 450,000 clones, approximately 13% being singletons. Material: naive CD4+ T cells from blood. The receptors were gathered from a man younger than 40 in good health. Both conserved end residues are part of each CDR3. The D gene is left open where the match is weak. Clone size is given for some rows only: seen once, a few or many times, or a class if the clone is expanded.

d_gene: TRBD1; abundance: .; v_gene: TRBV9; j_gene: TRBJ1-4; CDR3nt: TGTGCCAGCAGCGGTCCGGGACAGCCGAATGAAAAACTGTTTTTT; CDR3aa: CASSGPGQPNEKLFF
d_gene: .; abundance: .; v_gene: TRBV19; j_gene: TRBJ2-1; CDR3nt: TGTGCCAGTAGTCCAAACCTTCAACGGACCTACAATGAGCAGTTCTTC; CDR3aa: CASSPNLQRTYNEQFF
d_gene: TRBD1; abundance: few; v_gene: TRBV10-2; j_gene: TRBJ2-3; CDR3nt: TGCGCCAGCAGTGGACAGGGTGGCTCGGCAGATACGCAGTATTTT; CDR3aa: CASSGQGGSADTQYF
d_gene: TRBD2; abundance: .; v_gene: TRBV9; j_gene: TRBJ2-1; CDR3nt: TGTGCCAGCAGCGCCCCCGGGACTAGCGGGGGGAATGAGCAGTTCTTC; CDR3aa: CASSAPGTSGGNEQFF
d_gene: .; abundance: few; v_gene: TRBV30; j_gene: TRBJ2-4; CDR3nt: TGTGCCTGGACCCGGGGGACCAAAAACATTCAGTACTTC; CDR3aa: CAWTRGTKNIQYF
d_gene: TRBD1; abundance: few; v_gene: TRBV29-1; j_gene: TRBJ2-1; CDR3nt: TGCAGCGTGGAAGGGGACAGGGGCAGTGAGCAGTTCTTC; CDR3aa: CSVEGDRGSEQFF
d_gene: .; abundance: .; v_gene: TRBV6-5; j_gene: TRBJ2-2; CDR3nt: TGTGCCAGCAGCCGCAGGGCCCTTAACACCGGGGAGCTGTTTTTT; CDR3aa: CASSRRALNTGELFF
d_gene: .; abundance: few; v_gene: TRBV2; j_gene: TRBJ1-5; CDR3nt: TGTGCCAGCACCGGGGGGGGCAATCAGCCCCAGCATTTT; CDR3aa: CASTGGGNQPQHF
d_gene: .; abundance: few; v_gene: TRBV6-1; j_gene: TRBJ1-2; CDR3nt: TGTGCCAGCAGTGTGGGACGAGCAACCGGCTCTGGCTACACCTTC; CDR3aa: CASSVGRATGSGYTF
d_gene: .; abundance: few; v_gene: TRBV12-1; j_gene: TRBJ2-3; CDR3nt: TGTGCCAGCAGCCCACACAGCGGGGGGCCTACTAGCACAGATACGCAGTATTTT; CDR3aa: CASSPHSGGPTSTDTQYF
d_gene: TRBD2; abundance: few; v_gene: TRBV9; j_gene: TRBJ2-3; CDR3nt: TGTGCCAGCAGCGACCGTAACCGACTAGCGGGGGCCCGATTCACAGATACGCAGTATTTT; CDR3aa: CASSDRNRLAGARFTDTQYF
d_gene: TRBD1; abundance: .; v_gene: TRBV4-3; j_gene: TRBJ2-3; CDR3nt: TGCGCCAGCAGCCCCCGGGCCCAACAGGGGTTCGGCACAGATACGCAGTATTTT; CDR3aa: CASSPRAQQGFGTDTQYF